The present entry profiles one TCR beta chain with its context. The sample originates from a study of blood T cell repertoires in COVID-19. Study-level information: Researchers got acute and convalescent COVID-19 samples from the United States, Italy and Spain. In each case, the material was cDNA or gDNA derived from T cells, B-cell-depleted T cells, or PBMCs.

This CDR3 has 20 amino acids. In the study's own analysis: From reference gene primer amplification, estimates of nucleated cell counts were derived. Repertoires were generated with immunoSEQ multiplex PCR, while TCRdb's copy carries only in-frame clones and drops some. Clone size and V and J calls were adopted from that table, with D and trimming inferred from the DNA. The sample holds approximately 90,000 clones, approximately 90% seen once. This chain uses TRBV21-1 with TRBJ1-5; TRBD1, the table's D call, was not compared with the DNA. TRBV21-1 is classified as a pseudogene. The receptor was isolated from a man between 60 and 75 years old with acute or convalescent COVID-19. Sequencing was performed on peripheral blood. The CDR3 protein is CASSKVGGFRGHYSNQPQHF. CDR3 bases: TGTGCCAGCAGCAAAGTTGGGGGTTTCAGGGGACATTATAGCAATCAGCCCCAGCATTTT.